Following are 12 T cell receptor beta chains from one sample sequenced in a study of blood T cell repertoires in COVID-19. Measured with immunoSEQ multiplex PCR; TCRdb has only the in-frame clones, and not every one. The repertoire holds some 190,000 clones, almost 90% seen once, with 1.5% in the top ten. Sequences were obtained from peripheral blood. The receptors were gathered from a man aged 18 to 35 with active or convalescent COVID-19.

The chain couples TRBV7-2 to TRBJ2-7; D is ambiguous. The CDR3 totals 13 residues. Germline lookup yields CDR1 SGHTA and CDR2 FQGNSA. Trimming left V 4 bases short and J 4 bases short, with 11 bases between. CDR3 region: CASSSRLEYEQYF. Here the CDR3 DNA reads TGTGCCAGCAGCTCCCGACTGGAATACGAGCAGTACTTC.

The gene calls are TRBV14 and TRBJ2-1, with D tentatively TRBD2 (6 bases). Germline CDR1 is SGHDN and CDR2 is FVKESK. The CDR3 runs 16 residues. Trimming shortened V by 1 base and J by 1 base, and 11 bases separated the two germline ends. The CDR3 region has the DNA TGTGCCAGCAGCCAAGTTGCGGGGTCTTCCTACAATGAGCAGTTCTTC. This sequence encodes CASSQVAGSSYNEQFF.

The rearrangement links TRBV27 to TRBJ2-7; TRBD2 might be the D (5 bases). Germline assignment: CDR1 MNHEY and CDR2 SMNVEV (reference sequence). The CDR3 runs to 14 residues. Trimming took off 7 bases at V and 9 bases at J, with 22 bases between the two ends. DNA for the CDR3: TGTGCCAGCATCTCCCGCGCCGAGCCGGGGAGGCAGTACTTC. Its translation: CASISRAEPGRQYF.

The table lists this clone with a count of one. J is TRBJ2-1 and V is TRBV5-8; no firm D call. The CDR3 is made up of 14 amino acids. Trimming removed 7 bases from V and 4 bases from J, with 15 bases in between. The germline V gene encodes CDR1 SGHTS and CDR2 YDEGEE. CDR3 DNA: TGTGCCAGCGCCGCCACAAACAGATACAATGAGCAGTTCTTC. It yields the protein CASAATNRYNEQFF.

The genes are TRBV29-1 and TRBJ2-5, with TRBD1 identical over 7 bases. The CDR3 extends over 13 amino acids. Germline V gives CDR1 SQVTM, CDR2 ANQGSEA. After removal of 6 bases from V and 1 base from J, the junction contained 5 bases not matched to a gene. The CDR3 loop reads CSVGDSLQETQYF. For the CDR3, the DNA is TGCAGCGTAGGGGACAGTCTCCAAGAGACCCAGTACTTC.

The CDR3 DNA is TGTGCCTGGCAATTAGCCCTGGGGACAAGCTATGGCTACACCTTC. Translated: CAWQLALGTSYGYTF. The V call is TRBV30, the J call TRBJ1-2; the D gene is possibly TRBD1 (6 bases). With 5 bases removed from V and 4 bases from J, the gap between germline ends came to 20 bases. Germline V gene lookup returns CDR1 GTSNPN and CDR2 SVGIG (reference sequence). CDR3 length: 15 residues.

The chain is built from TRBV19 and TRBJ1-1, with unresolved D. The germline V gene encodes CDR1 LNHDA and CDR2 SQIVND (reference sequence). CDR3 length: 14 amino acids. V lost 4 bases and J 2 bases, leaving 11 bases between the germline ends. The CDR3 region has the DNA TGTGCCAGTAGTACCCAGCGGGGAAACACTGAAGCTTTCTTT. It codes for CASSTQRGNTEAFF.

CDR3 sequence: CARRQGLNEQFF. The CDR3, as DNA: TGTGCCAGGCGACAGGGGTTGAATGAGCAGTTCTTC. The chain has TRBV21-1 and TRBJ2-1; the D segment call TRBD1 is taken from the table without a DNA check. TRBV21-1 counts as a pseudogene. CDR3 length: 12 residues.

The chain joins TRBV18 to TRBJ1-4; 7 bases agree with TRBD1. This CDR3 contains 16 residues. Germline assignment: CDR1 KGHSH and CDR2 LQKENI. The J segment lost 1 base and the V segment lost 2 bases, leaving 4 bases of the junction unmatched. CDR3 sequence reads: CASSPVRQGTNEKLFF. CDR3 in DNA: TGTGCCAGCTCACCAGTCCGACAGGGAACTAATGAAAAACTGTTTTTT.

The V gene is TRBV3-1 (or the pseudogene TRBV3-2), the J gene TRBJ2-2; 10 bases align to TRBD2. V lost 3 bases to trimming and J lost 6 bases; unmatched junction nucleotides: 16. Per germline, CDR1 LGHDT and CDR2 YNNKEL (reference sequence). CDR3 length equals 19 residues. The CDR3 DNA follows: TGTGCCAGCAGCCACCCCCTAGCGGGAGTCCTCCGTGGTGCCGGGGAGCTGTTTTTT. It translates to CASSHPLAGVLRGAGELFF.

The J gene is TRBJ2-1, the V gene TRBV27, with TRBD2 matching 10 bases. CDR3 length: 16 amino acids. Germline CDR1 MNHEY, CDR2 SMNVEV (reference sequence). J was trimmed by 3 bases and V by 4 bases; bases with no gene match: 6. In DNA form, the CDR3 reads TGTGCCAGCAGTTCAACACTAGCGGGGAACTACAATGAGCAGTTCTTC. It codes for CASSSTLAGNYNEQFF.

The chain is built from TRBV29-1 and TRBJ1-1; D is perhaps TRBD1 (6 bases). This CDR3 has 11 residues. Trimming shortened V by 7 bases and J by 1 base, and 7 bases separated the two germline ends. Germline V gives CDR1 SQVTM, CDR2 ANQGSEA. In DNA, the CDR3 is TGCAGCGGGGGACAGAACACTGAAGCTTTCTTT. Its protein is CSGGQNTEAFF.